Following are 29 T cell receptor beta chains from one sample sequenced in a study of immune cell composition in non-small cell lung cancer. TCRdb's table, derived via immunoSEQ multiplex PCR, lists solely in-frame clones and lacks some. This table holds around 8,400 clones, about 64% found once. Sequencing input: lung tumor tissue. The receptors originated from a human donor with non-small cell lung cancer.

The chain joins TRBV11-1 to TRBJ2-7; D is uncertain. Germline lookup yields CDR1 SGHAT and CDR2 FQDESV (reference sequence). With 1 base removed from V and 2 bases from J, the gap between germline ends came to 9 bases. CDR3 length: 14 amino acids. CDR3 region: CASSLDRVPYEQYF. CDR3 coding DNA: TGTGCCAGCAGCTTAGACCGAGTTCCCTACGAGCAGTACTTC.

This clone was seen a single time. CDR3 sequence reads: CASSWRQGAGTEAFF. CDR3 DNA sequence: TGTGCCAGCAGCTGGAGACAGGGGGCGGGCACTGAAGCTTTCTTT. J is TRBJ1-1 and V is TRBV5-4; 10 nucleotides agree with TRBD1. The CDR3 consists of 15 residues. Unmatched junction bases numbered 6, after V lost 3 bases and J lost 4 bases. Germline lookup yields CDR1 SGHNT and CDR2 YYREEE (reference sequence). Combining the CDR3 with reference TRBV5-4 and TRBJ1-1 gives the whole variable domain ETGVTQSPTHLIKTRGQQVTLRCSSQSGHNTVSWYQQALGQGPQFIFQYYREEENGRGNFPPRFSGLQFPNYSSELNVNALELDDSALYLCASSWRQGAGTEAFFGQGTRLTVV.

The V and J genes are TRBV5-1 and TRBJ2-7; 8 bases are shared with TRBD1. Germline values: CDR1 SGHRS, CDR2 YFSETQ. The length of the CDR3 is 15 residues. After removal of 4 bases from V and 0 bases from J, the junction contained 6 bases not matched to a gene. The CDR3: CASSTLGQGSYEQYF. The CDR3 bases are TGCGCCAGCAGCACCCTTGGACAGGGCTCCTACGAGCAGTACTTC. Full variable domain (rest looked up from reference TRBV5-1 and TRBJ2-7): KAGVTQTPRYLIKTRGQQVTLSCSPISGHRSVSWYQQTPGQGLQFLFEYFSETQRNKGNFPGRFSGRQFSNSRSEMNVSTLELGDSALYLCASSTLGQGSYEQYFGPGTRLTVT.

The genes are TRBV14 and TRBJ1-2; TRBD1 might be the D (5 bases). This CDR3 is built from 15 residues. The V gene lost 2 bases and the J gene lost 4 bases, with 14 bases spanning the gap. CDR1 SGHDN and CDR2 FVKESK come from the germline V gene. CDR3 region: CASSQLTQGSYGYTF. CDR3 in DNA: TGTGCCAGCAGCCAATTGACCCAGGGCAGCTATGGCTACACCTTC.

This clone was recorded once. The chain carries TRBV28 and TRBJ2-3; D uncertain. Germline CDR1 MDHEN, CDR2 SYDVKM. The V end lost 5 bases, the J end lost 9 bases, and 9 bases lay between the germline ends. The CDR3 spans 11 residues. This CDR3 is CASSMTQTQYF. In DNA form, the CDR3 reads TGTGCCAGCAGTATGACACAGACGCAGTATTTT.

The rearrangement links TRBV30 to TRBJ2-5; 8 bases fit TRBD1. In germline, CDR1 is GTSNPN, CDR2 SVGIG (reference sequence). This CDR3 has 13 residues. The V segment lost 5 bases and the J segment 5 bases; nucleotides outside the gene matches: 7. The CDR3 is CAWHDRGRETQYF. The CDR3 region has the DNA TGTGCCTGGCATGACAGGGGTAGGGAGACCCAGTACTTC.

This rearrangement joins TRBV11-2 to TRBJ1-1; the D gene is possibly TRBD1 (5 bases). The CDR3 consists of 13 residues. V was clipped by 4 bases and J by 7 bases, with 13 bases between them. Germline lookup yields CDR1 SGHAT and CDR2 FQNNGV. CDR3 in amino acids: CASSSSGGYEAFF. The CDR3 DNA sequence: TGTGCCAGCAGCTCATCCGGGGGATATGAAGCTTTCTTT.

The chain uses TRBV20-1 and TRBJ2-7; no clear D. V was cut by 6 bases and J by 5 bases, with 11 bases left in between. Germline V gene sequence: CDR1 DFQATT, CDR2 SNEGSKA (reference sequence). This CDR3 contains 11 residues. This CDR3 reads CSAVVLDEQYF. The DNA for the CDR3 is TGCAGTGCAGTAGTACTCGACGAGCAGTACTTC.

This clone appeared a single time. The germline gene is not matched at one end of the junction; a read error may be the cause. The CDR3 loop is CATRTAGDVYGYTF. The CDR3 bases are TGCGCAACCAGGACGGCAGGGGACGTCTATGGCTACACCTTC. The V and J genes are TRBV19 and TRBJ1-2; tentatively, D is TRBD1 (6 bases). This CDR3 has 14 amino acids. The germline CDR1 and CDR2 sequences are LNHDA and SQIVND (reference sequence).

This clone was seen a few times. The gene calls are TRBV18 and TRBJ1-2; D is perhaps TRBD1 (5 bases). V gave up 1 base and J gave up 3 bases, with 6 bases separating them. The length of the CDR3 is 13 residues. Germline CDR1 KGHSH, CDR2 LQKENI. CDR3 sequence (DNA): TGTGCCAGCTCACCACGGGGGGACTATGGCTACACCTTC. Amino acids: CASSPRGDYGYTF.

Here the CDR3 reads CASSLSFLTDTQYF. As DNA, the CDR3 is TGTGCCAGCAGCCTCTCGTTCCTCACAGATACGCAGTATTTT. The chain combines TRBV4-2 with TRBJ2-3, with D unresolved. V was cut by 4 bases and J by 2 bases, with 10 bases left in between. The CDR3 extends over 14 amino acids. The V gene's germline CDR1 is LGHNA and CDR2 YNFKEQ.

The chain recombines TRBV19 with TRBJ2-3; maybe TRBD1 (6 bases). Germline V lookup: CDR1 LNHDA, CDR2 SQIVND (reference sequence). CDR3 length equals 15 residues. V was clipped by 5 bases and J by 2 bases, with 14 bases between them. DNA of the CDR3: TGTGCCAGTAGTGCACAGGACAGAAACACAGATACGCAGTATTTT. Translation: CASSAQDRNTDTQYF.

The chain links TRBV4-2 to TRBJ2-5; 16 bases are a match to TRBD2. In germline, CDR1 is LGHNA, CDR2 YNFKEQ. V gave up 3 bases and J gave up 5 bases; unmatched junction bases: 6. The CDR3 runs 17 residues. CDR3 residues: CASSQGTSGGARETQYF. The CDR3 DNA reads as TGTGCCAGCAGCCAGGGGACTAGCGGGGGGGCTAGGGAGACCCAGTACTTC.

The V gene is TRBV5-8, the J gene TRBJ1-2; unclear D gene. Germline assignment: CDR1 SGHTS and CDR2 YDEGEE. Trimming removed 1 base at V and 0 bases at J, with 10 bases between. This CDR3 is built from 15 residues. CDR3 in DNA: TGTGCCAGCAGCTTGTTGGTAGCAGCTAACTATGGCTACACCTTC. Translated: CASSLLVAANYGYTF.

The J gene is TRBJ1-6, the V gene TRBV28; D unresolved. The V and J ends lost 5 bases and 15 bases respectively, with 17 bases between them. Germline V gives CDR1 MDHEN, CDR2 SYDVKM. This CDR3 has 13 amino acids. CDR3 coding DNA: TGTGCCAGCAGTAACTCCCTTGTTGGTAGCCTCCACTTT. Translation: CASSNSLVGSLHF. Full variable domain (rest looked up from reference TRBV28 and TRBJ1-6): DVKVTQSSRYLVKRTGEKVFLECVQDMDHENMFWYRQDPGLGLRLIYFSYDVKMKEKGDIPEGYSVSREKKERFSLILESASTNQTSMYLCASSNSLVGSLHFGNGTRLTVT.

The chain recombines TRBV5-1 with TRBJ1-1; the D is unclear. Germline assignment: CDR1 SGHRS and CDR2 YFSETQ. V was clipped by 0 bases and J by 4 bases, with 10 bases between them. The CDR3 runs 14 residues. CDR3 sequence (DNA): TGCGCCAGCAGCTTGGCCAATCGAGGCACTGAAGCTTTCTTT. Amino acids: CASSLANRGTEAFF.

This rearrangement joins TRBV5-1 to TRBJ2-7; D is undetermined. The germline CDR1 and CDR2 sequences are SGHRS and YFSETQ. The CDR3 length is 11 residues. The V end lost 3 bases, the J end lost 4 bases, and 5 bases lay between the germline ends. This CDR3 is CASSSNYEQYF. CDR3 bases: TGCGCCAGCAGCTCCAATTACGAGCAGTACTTC.

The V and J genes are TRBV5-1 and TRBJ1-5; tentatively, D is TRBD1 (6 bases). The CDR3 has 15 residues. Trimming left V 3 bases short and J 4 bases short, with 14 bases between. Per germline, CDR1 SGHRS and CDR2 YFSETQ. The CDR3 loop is CASSWTGRGNQPQHF. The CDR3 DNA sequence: TGCGCCAGCAGCTGGACCGGCAGGGGTAATCAGCCCCAGCATTTT.

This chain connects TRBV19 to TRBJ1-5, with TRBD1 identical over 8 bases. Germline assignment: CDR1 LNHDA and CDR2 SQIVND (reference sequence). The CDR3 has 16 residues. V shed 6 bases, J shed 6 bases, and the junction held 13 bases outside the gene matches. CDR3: CASRSSDDRGRQPQHF. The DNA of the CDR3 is TGTGCCAGTAGATCGTCAGACGACAGGGGTCGTCAGCCCCAGCATTTT.

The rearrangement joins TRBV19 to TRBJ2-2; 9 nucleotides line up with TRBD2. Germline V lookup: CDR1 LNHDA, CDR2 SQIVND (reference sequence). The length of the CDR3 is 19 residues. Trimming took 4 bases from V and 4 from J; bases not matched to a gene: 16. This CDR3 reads CASSTSPGASGKVTGELFF. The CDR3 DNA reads TGTGCCAGTAGTACCTCCCCCGGGGCTAGCGGGAAGGTCACCGGGGAGCTGTTTTTT. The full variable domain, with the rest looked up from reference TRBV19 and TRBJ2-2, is DGGITQSPKYLFRKEGQNVTLSCEQNLNHDAMYWYRQDPGQGLRLIYYSQIVNDFQKGDIAEGYSVSREKKESFPLTVTSAQKNPTAFYLCASSTSPGASGKVTGELFFGEGSRLTVL.

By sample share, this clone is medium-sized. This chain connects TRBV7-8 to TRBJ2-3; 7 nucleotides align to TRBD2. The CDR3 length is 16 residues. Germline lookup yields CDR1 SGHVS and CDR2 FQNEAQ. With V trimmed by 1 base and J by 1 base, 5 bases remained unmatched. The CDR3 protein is CASSLGYSGRTDTQYF. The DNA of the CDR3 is TGTGCCAGCAGCTTAGGTTATAGCGGGCGCACAGATACGCAGTATTTT.

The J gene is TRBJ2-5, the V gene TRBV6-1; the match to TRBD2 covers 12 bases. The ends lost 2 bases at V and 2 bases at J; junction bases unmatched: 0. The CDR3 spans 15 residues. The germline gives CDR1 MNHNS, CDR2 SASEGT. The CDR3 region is CASSELAGGQETQYF. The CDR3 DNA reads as TGTGCCAGCAGTGAACTAGCGGGAGGGCAAGAGACCCAGTACTTC.

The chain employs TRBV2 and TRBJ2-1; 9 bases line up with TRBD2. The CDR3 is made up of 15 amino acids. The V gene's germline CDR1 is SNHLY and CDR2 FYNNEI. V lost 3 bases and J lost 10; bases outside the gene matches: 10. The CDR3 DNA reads TGTGCCAGCAGTGAGGATAGGCGGGGGGGCAGCGAGCAGTTCTTC. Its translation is CASSEDRRGGSEQFF.

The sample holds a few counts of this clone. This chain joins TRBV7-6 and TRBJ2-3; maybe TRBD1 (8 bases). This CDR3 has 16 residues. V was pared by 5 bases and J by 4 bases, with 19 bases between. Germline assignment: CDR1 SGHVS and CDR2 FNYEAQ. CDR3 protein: CASSQGQAGRADTQYF. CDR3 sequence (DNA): TGTGCCAGCAGCCAGGGACAGGCTGGGAGGGCAGATACGCAGTATTTT.

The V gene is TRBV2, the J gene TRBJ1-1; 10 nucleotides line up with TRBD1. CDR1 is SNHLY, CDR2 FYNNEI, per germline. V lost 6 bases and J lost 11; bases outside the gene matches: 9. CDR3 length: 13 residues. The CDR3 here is CASRPTGGGSAFF. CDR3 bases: TGTGCCAGCAGACCGACAGGGGGCGGATCCGCTTTCTTT.

DNA of the CDR3: TGTGCCAGCTCCGAAGTGGCCGGGACTGAAGCTTTCTTT. Protein sequence: CASSEVAGTEAFF. The chain links TRBV7-9 to TRBJ1-1; D ambiguous. The CDR3 is 13 amino acids. Germline V CDR1 and CDR2: SEHNR, FQNEAQ (reference sequence). Deletions cut 8 bases from V and 5 bases from J, with 15 bases between.

The DNA for the CDR3 is TGTGCCAGTAGTAGACTCGTCTACAATGAGCAGTTCTTC. The encoded protein is CASSRLVYNEQFF. The V and J genes are TRBV19 and TRBJ2-1; D uncertain. CDR1 and CDR2 from the germline V gene are LNHDA and SQIVND (reference sequence). Trimming cost V 4 bases and J 3 bases, with 7 bases left between them. The CDR3 consists of 13 residues.

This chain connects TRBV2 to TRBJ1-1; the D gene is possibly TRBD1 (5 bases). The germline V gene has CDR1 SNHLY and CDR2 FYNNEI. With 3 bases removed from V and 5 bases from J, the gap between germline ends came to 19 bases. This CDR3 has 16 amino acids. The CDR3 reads CASSEVGGFGGTEAFF. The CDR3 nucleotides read TGTGCCAGCAGTGAGGTCGGGGGATTCGGGGGGACTGAAGCTTTCTTT.

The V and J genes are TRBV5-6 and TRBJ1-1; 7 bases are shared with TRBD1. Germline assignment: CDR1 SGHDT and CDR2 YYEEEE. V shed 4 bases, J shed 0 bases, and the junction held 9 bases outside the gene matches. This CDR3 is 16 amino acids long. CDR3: CASSANTGALNTEAFF. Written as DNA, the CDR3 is TGTGCCAGCAGCGCAAACACAGGGGCTCTGAACACTGAAGCTTTCTTT. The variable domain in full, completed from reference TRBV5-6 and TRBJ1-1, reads DAGVTQSPTHLIKTRGQQVTLRCSPKSGHDTVSWYQQALGQGPQFIFQYYEEEERQRGNFPDRFSGHQFPNYSSELNVNALLLGDSALYLCASSANTGALNTEAFFGQGTRLTVV.